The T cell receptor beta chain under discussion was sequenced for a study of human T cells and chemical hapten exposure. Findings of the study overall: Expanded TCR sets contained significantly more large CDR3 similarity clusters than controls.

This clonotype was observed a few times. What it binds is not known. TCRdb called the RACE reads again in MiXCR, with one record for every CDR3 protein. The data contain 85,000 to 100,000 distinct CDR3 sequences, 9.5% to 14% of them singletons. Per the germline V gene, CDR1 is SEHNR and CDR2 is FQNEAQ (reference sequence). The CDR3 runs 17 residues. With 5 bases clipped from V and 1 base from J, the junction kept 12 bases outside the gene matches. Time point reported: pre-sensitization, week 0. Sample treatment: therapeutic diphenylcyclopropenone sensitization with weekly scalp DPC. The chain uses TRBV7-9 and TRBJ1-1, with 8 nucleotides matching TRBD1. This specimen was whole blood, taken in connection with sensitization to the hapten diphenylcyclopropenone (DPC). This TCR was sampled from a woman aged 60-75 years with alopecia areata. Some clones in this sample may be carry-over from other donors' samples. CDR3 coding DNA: TGTGCCAGCAGCCCCTCCTCCGGGACAGGACGGAACACTGAAGCTTTCTTT. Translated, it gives CASSPSSGTGRNTEAFF.